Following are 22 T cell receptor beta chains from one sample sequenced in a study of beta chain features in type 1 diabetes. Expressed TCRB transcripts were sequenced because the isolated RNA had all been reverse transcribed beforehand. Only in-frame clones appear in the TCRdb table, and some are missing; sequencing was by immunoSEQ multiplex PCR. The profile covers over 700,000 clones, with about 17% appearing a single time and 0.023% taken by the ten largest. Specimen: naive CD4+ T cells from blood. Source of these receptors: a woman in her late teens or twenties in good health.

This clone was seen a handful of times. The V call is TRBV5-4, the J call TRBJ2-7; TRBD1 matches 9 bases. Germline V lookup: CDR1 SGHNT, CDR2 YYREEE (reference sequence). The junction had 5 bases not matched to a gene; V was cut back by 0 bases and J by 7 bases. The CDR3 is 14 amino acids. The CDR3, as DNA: TGTGCCAGCAGCTTGGACAGGGGGCATCGGGAGCAGTACTTC. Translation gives CASSLDRGHREQYF.

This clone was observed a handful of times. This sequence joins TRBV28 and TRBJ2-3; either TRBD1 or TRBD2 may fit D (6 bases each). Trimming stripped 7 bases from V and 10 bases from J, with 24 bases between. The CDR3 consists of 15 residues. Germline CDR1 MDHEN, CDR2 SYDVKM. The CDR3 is CASKLSGNTRGAQYF. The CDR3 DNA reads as TGTGCCAGCAAACTTAGCGGCAATACGAGGGGGGCGCAGTATTTT.

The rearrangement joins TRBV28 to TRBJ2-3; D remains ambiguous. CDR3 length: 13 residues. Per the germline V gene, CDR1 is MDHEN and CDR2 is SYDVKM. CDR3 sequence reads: CVVRHSSTDTQYF. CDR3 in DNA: TGTGTTGTGCGGCACAGTAGCACAGATACGCAGTATTTT.

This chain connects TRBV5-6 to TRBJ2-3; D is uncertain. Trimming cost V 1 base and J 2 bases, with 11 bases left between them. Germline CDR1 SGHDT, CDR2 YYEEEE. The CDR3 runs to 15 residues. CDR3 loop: CASSLTRENTDTQYF. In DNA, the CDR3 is TGTGCCAGCAGCTTGACAAGGGAAAACACAGATACGCAGTATTTT.

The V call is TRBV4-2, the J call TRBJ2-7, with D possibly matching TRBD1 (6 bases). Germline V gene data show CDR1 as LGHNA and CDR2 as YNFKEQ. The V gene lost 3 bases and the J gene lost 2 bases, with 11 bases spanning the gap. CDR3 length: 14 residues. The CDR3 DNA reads TGTGCCAGCAGCCACGCCAGGGGCCCCTACGAGCAGTACTTC. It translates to CASSHARGPYEQYF.

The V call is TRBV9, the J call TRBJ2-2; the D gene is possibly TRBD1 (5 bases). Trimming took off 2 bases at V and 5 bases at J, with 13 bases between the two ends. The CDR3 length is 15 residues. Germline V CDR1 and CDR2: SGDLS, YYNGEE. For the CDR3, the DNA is TGTGCCAGCAGCGTTACACCTGGGGCAACCGGGGAGCTGTTTTTT. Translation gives CASSVTPGATGELFF.

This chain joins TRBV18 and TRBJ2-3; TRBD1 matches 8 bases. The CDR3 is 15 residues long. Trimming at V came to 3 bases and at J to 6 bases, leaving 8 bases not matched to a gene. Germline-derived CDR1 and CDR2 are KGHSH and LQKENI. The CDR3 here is CASSPTGQGGDTQYF. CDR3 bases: TGTGCCAGCTCACCTACCGGACAGGGTGGTGATACGCAGTATTTT. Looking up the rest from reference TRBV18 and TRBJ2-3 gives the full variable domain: NAGVMQNPRHLVRRRGQEARLRCSPMKGHSHVYWYRQLPEEGLKFMVYLQKENIIDESGMPKERFSAEFPKEGPSILRIQQVVRGDSAAYFCASSPTGQGGDTQYFGPGTRLTVL.

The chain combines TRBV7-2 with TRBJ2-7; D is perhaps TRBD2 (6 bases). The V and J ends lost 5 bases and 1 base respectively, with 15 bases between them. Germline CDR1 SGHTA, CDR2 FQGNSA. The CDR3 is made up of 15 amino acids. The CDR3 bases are TGTGCCAGCAGCCGGGGGTTGGCGGGTTCCTACGAGCAGTACTTC. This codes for CASSRGLAGSYEQYF.

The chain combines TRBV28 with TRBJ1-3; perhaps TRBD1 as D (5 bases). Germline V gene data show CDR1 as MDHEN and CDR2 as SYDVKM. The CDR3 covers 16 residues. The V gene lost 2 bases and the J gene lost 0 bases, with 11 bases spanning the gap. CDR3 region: CASSLKRGLSGNTIYF. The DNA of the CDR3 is TGTGCCAGCAGTTTAAAGAGGGGCCTCTCTGGAAACACCATATATTTT.

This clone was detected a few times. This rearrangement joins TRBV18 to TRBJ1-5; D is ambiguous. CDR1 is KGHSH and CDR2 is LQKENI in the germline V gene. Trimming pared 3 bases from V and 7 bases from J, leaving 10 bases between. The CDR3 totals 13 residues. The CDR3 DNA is TGTGCCAGCTCACCTACACGGGAACAGCCCCAGCATTTT. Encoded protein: CASSPTREQPQHF.

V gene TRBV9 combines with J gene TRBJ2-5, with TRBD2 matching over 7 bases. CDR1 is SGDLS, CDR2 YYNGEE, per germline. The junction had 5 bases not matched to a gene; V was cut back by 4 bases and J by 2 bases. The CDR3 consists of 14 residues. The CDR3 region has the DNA TGTGCCAGCAGCCAAGGACTAGGGCAAGAGACCCAGTACTTC. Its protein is CASSQGLGQETQYF.

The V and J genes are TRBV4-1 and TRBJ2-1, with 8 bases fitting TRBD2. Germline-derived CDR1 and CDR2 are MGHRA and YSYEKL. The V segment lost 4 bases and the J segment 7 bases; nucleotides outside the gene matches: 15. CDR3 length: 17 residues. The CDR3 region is CASSPLYGGRPGNEQFF. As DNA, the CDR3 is TGCGCCAGCAGCCCCTTATATGGCGGGAGGCCGGGGAATGAGCAGTTCTTC.

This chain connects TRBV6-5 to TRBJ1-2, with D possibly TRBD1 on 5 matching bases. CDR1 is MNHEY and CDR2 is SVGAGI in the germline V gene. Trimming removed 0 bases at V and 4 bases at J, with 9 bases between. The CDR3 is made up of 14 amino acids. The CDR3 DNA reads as TGTGCCAGCAGTTACTCGGGCAGGGCCTATGGCTACACCTTC. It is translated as CASSYSGRAYGYTF.

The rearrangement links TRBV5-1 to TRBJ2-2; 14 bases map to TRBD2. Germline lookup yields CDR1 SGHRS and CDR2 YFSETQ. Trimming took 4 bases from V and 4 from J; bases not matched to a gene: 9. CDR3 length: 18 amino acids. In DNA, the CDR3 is TGCGCCAGCAGCCGTTCGACTAGCGGGAGGGCCGGCACCGGGGAGCTGTTTTTT. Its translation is CASSRSTSGRAGTGELFF.

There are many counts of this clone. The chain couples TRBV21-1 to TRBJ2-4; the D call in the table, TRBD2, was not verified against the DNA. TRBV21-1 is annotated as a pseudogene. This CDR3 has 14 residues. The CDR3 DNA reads TGTGCCAGCAGCAAACCTGCTTGTACTGACATTCAGTACTTC. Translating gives CASSKPACTDIQYF.

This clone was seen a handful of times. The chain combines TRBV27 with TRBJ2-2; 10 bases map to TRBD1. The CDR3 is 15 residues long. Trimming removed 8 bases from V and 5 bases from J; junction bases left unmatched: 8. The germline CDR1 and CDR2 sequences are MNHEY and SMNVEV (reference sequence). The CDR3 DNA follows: TGTGCCAGCCGCCAGGACAGGGGGTGGACCGGGGAGCTGTTTTTT. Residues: CASRQDRGWTGELFF.

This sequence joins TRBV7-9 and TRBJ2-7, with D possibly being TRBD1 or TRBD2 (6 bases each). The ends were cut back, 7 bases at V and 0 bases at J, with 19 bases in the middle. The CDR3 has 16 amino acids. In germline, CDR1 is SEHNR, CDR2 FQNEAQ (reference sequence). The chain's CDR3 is CASTRGGGSGSYEQYF. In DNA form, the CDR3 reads TGTGCCAGCACCAGGGGTGGAGGTAGCGGCTCCTACGAGCAGTACTTC. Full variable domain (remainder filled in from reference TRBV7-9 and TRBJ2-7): DTGVSQNPRHKITKRGQNVTFRCDPISEHNRLYWYRQTLGQGPEFLTYFQNEAQLEKSRLLSDRFSAERPKGSFSTLEIQRTEQGDSAMYLCASTRGGGSGSYEQYFGPGTRLTVT.

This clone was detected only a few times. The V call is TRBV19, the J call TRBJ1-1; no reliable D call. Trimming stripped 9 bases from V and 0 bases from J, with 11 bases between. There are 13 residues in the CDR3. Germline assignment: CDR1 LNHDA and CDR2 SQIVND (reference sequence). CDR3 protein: CASSYGVNTEAFF. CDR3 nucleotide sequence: TGTGCCAGCAGCTACGGGGTGAACACTGAAGCTTTCTTT.

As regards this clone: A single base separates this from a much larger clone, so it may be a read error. This chain's CDR3 is CASSLAGSYEQYF. The CDR3 coding sequence is TGTGCCAGCAGCTTAGCGGGGTCCTACGAGCAGTACTTC. The rearrangement joins TRBV21-1 to TRBJ2-7; the D call in the table, TRBD2, was not verified against the DNA. TRBV21-1 counts as a pseudogene. CDR3 length: 13 amino acids.

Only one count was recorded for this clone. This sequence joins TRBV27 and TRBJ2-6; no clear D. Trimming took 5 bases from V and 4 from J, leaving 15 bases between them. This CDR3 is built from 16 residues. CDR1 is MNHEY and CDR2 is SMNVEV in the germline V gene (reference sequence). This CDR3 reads CASSEPNPSGANVLTF. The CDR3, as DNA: TGTGCCAGCAGTGAACCCAATCCATCGGGGGCCAACGTCCTGACTTTC.

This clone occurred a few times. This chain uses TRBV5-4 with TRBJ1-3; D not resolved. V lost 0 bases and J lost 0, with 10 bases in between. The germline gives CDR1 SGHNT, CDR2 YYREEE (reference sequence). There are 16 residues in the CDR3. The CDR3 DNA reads TGTGCCAGCAGCTTGGCTCCCAGACTCTCTGGAAACACCATATATTTT. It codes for CASSLAPRLSGNTIYF.

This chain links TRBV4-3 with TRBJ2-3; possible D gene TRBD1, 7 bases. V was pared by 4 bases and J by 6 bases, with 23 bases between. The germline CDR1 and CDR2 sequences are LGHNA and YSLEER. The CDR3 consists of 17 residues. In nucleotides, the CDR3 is TGCGCCAGCAGCCTACAGGAGGGACCCAGGGGGTGGGATACGCAGTATTTT. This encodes CASSLQEGPRGWDTQYF.